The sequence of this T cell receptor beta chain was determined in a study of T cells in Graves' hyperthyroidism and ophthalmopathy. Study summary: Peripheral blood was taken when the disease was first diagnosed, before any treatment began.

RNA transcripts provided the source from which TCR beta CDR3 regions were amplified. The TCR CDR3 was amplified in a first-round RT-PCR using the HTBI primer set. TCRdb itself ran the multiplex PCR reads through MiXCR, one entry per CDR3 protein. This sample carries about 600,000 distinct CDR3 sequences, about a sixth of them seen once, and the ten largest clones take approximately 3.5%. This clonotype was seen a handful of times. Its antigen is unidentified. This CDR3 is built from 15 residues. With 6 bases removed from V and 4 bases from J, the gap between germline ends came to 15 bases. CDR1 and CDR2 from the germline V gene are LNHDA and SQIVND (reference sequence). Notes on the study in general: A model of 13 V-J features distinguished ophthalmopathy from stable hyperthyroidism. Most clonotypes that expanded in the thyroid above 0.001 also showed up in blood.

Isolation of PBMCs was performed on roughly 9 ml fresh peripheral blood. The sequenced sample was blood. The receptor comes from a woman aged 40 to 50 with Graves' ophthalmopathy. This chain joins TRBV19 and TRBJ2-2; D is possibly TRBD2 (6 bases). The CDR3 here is CASSINPGGTGELFF. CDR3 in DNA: TGTGCCAGTAGCATCAACCCCGGGGGCACCGGGGAGCTGTTTTTT.